The rows below give T cell receptor beta chains drawn from one sample of a study of blood T cell repertoires in COVID-19. The data were produced by immunoSEQ multiplex PCR, yet TCRdb's version contains in-frame clones alone and is incomplete. The sample holds hundreds of thousands of clones, around 87% seen once. The specimen was PBMCs or T cells enriched from blood (not recorded which). These receptors originate from a woman aged 50 to 60 who had recovered from COVID-19. The CDR3 runs from the conserved cysteine through the conserved F or W. D genes are given only for firm matches. The size entry is marked missing in some rows and otherwise reads once, few, many or a size class.

TRBD1	TRBJ1-2	once	TRBV10-1	TGCGCCAGCAGCCAAAGTCCATCGGGGCAGGGGGCCCCCAACTATGGCTACACCTTC	CASSQSPSGQGAPNYGYTF
TRBD1	TRBJ1-2	.	TRBV27	TGTGCCAGCAGTCCACTGGGACAGGGGGCGCTTGGCTACACCTTC	CASSPLGQGALGYTF
.	TRBJ2-7	.	TRBV2	TGTGCCAGCCAGCTGGCCCCGGGACAACTCTACGAGCAGTACTTC	CASQLAPGQLYEQYF
.	TRBJ1-1	.	TRBV12-3/TRBV12-4	TGTGCCAGCAGGTCAACAGGGACGACTGAAGCTTTCTTT	CASRSTGTTEAFF
.	TRBJ1-5	.	TRBV19	TGTGCCAGTAGTACCTCCTATCAGCCCCAGCATTTT	CASSTSYQPQHF
.	TRBJ1-4	once	TRBV4-1	TGCGCCAGCAGTACCAGGTCTGCAACTAATGAAAAACTGTTTTTT	CASSTRSATNEKLFF
.	TRBJ2-6	.	TRBV5-4	TGTGCCAGCAGCTTGGGAGGAATATTCTCTGGGGCCAACGTCCTGACTTTC	CASSLGGIFSGANVLTF
.	TRBJ2-1	.	TRBV6-2/TRBV6-3	TGTGCCAGCAGTTACTCGAAGGTACAGGAGCAGTTCTTC	CASSYSKVQEQFF
TRBD1	TRBJ1-2	.	TRBV5-1	TGCGCCAGCACTGGACAGGGGTGGGATGGCTACACCTTC	CASTGQGWDGYTF
.	TRBJ1-4	.	TRBV2	TGTGCCAGCAAGGGGGCTAATGAAAAACTGTTTTTT	CASKGANEKLFF
TRBD1	TRBJ1-1	.	TRBV6-5	TGTGCCAGCAGTATCCAGGGGGCGGGCACTGAAGCTTTCTTT	CASSIQGAGTEAFF
.	TRBJ1-3	.	TRBV7-9	TGTGCCAGCAGCTTAGCATATGGAAACACCATATATTTT	CASSLAYGNTIYF
TRBD1	TRBJ1-1	.	TRBV10-1	TGCGCGGGTGGGAAAAGGGGACAGGCGATGAACACTGAAGCTTTCTTT	CAGGKRGQAMNTEAFF
TRBD2	TRBJ2-1	.	TRBV7-2	TGTGCCAGCAGCTTAGTTGACGGGGGGGCCCATGAGCAGTTCTTC	CASSLVDGGAHEQFF
TRBD1	TRBJ2-7	.	TRBV29-1	TGCAGCGTGCGGGACCGGGACAGGGCTCCCTACGAGCAGTACTTC	CSVRDRDRAPYEQYF
.	TRBJ1-2	.	TRBV6-5	TGTGCCAGTTCGGTTAACTATGGCTACACCTTC	CASSVNYGYTF
TRBD2	TRBJ2-2	.	TRBV9	TGTGCCAGCAGCGGATCCGGGAGGCAGGGAACCGGGGAGCTGTTTTTT	CASSGSGRQGTGELFF
.	TRBJ2-3	few	TRBV19	TGTGCCAGTACCCTTGACCGGGGCACAGATACGCAGTATTTT	CASTLDRGTDTQYF
TRBD1	TRBJ2-7	.	TRBV7-8	TGTGCCAGCGGAGCGGGACAGGGAGGTTACGAGCAGTACTTC	CASGAGQGGYEQYF
.	TRBJ1-1	.	TRBV6-1	TGTGCCAGCAGTGATGAGTTGGACACTGAAGCTTTCTTT	CASSDELDTEAFF
.	TRBJ2-3	.	TRBV5-1	TGCGCCAGCAGCTTGGCAACAGGGGGGGCAGATACGCAGTATTTT	CASSLATGGADTQYF
.	TRBJ2-7	.	TRBV2	TGTGCCAGCAGCGTGGGGCTCTACGAGCAGTACTTC	CASSVGLYEQYF
TRBD2	TRBJ2-1	.	TRBV4-3	TGCGCCAGCAGCCAAGATCCCCCGACTAGCGGGGATTACAATGAGCAGTTCTTC	CASSQDPPTSGDYNEQFF
TRBD2	TRBJ2-3	.	TRBV6-2/TRBV6-3	TGTGCCAGCTGCCTAGCGGGGTTCACAGATACGCAGTATTTT	CASCLAGFTDTQYF
.	TRBJ1-3	.	TRBV11-2	TGTGCCAGCAGCTCGACAGTGGGAAACACCATATATTTT	CASSSTVGNTIYF
TRBD2	TRBJ2-2	.	TRBV4-1	TGCGCCAGCAGCCAGGCTAGCGGGGGAATGGCCGGGGAGCTGTTTTTT	CASSQASGGMAGELFF
TRBD1	TRBJ2-7	.	TRBV5-1	TGCGCCAGCAGCTTGGCCAGCAGGGGGCTGTACGAGCAGTACTTC	CASSLASRGLYEQYF
TRBD1	TRBJ1-2	.	TRBV18	TGTGCCAGCTCACCCGCCGGGACAGACTATGGCTACACCTTC	CASSPAGTDYGYTF
TRBD1	TRBJ2-7	.	TRBV5-1	TGCGCCAGCAGCGAGATGGGACAGGGGTACGAGCAGTACTTC	CASSEMGQGYEQYF
.	TRBJ1-6	.	TRBV28	TGTGCCAGCAGCTCGAATTCACCCCTCCACTTT	CASSSNSPLHF
.	TRBJ1-3	.	TRBV28	TGTGCCAGCAGTTCGGGGGGACGAAGCTCTGGAAACACCATATATTTT	CASSSGGRSSGNTIYF
.	TRBJ1-3	.	TRBV30	TGTGCCTGGAGCCTTATTGGGGCTATCTCTGGAAACACCATATATTTT	CAWSLIGAISGNTIYF
.	TRBJ1-1	once	TRBV30	TGTGCCTGGAGTTTGACAGGCGCCCTGCCTGAAGCTTTCTTT	CAWSLTGALPEAFF
.	TRBJ2-5	.	TRBV3-1/TRBV3-2	TGTGCCAGCGCCAGTACCGGGCGAGTCGAGGGGACCCAGTACTTC	CASASTGRVEGTQYF
.	TRBJ1-2	.	TRBV19	TGTGCCAGTAGTGCTCCGGGACACCCGATGACAGAGGGCTACACCTTC	CASSAPGHPMTEGYTF
TRBD1	TRBJ1-1	few	TRBV5-1	TGCGCCAGCAGCTTGGAGTCAGGGGGGAAAACTGAAGCTTTCTTT	CASSLESGGKTEAFF
TRBD1	TRBJ2-7	.	TRBV15	TGTGCCACCAGCAGAGATTACCCGGGACAGGGGGCCCACGAGCAGTACTTC	CATSRDYPGQGAHEQYF
.	TRBJ2-7	.	TRBV4-3	TGCGCCAGCAGCCAAGAATGGGACTTAACCTACGAGCAGTACTTC	CASSQEWDLTYEQYF
.	TRBJ1-1	.	TRBV6-2/TRBV6-3	TGTGCCAGCAGTTACTCGAATAGAGAAGCTTTCTTT	CASSYSNREAFF
.	TRBJ1-1	.	TRBV9	TGTGCCAGCAGCGTTCGTTACTCTGAAGCTTTCTTT	CASSVRYSEAFF
.	TRBJ1-5	.	TRBV12-3/TRBV12-4	TGTGCCAGCAGACGACAGTACCAGCCCCAGCATTTT	CASRRQYQPQHF
TRBD1	TRBJ1-1	.	TRBV4-3	TGCGCCAGCAGCCAAGGGACAGGGATGAACACTGAAGCTTTCTTT	CASSQGTGMNTEAFF
.	TRBJ1-2	few	TRBV28	TGTGCCAGCCATACACCTCGAGCCCTAGGACAGAACTATGGCTACACCTTC	CASHTPRALGQNYGYTF
.	TRBJ1-5	.	TRBV6-1	TGTGCCAGCAGTGAGGGGGGGGGAGCTTGGCCCCAGCATTTT	CASSEGGGAWPQHF
.	TRBJ1-1	.	TRBV28	TGTGCCAGCAGTCGGAACACTGAAGCTTTCTTT	CASSRNTEAFF
.	TRBJ1-3	.	TRBV30	TGTGCCTGGAGTAGGGGGGGAAATGCTGGAAACACCATATATTTT	CAWSRGGNAGNTIYF
TRBD2	TRBJ2-5	.	TRBV6-1	TGTGCCAGCAGTGAAGGGGGACTAGCTGGGGAGACCCAGTACTTC	CASSEGGLAGETQYF
.	TRBJ2-7	.	TRBV25-1	TGTGCCAGCAGTGAAACGGGGGGCCACGAGCAGTACTTC	CASSETGGHEQYF